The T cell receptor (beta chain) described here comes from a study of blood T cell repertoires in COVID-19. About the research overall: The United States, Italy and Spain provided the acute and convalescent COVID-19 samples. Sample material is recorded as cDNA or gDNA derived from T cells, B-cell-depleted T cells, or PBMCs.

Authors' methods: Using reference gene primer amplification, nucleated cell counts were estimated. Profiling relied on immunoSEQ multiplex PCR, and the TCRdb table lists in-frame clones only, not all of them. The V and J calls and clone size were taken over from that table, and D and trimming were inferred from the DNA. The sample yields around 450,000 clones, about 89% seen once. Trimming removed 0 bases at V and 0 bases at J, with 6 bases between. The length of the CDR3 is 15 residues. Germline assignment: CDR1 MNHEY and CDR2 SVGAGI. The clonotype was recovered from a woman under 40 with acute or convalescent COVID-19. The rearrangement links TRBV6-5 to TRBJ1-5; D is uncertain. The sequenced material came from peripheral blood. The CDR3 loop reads CASSYSRGSNQPQHF. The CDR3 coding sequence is TGTGCCAGCAGTTACTCCCGGGGTAGCAATCAGCCCCAGCATTTT.